This T cell receptor beta chain derives from a study of T-cell memory formation after mild COVID-19. This clonotype turned up a few times. Its antigen is currently unknown. V lost 4 bases and J lost 7, with 20 bases in between. Germline loops: CDR1 LGHDT, CDR2 YNNKEL (reference sequence). The CDR3 contains 15 residues. The study, taken as a whole, reports: Balance between CD4 and CD8 was seen in clones contracting day 15 to 85, and a CD4+ lean was seen in later expanders. Mainly CM and EM harbored the contracting CD4+ clones; mainly EMRA harbored the CD8+ ones.

MiXCR was run by TCRdb on the 5' RACE reads, yielding one entry per CDR3 protein. The table lists 290,000 or so distinct CDR3 sequences, roughly a fifth of them singletons. This TCR was recovered from a man aged 18 to 29 who had mild COVID-19 (a few samples of this study predate the infection). Cell type and time point are not known. The rearrangement links TRBV3-1 to TRBJ2-7, with D perhaps matching TRBD2 (5 bases). Sequences were obtained from PBMCs or a T cell subset sorted from them (not recorded which). The CDR3 spells CASSLHHLRQREQYF. Written as DNA, the CDR3 is TGTGCCAGCAGCCTTCACCATCTCCGTCAGCGGGAGCAGTACTTC.